This is a list of T cell receptor beta chains from one sample in a study of blood T cell repertoires in COVID-19. Clones were sequenced by immunoSEQ multiplex PCR, and TCRdb holds only the in-frame ones, with some missing. The table has roughly 400,000 clones, approximately 89% seen once. The source material was peripheral blood. Every receptor here comes from a woman in her sixties or seventies with COVID-19, enrolled during active disease. The CDR3 runs from the conserved cysteine through the conserved F or W. The order of the fields is CDR3 protein, CDR3 DNA, J gene, V gene, clone size, D gene. D genes are given only for firm matches. Clone size is not always given. Where it is, it says once, few, many or a class for expanded clones.

cdr3_aa: CASSPPQGGEQYF
cdr3_nt: TGTGCCAGCTCACCCCCACAGGGTGGCGAGCAGTACTTC
j_call: TRBJ2-7
v_call: TRBV18
clone_size: .
d_call: .

cdr3_aa: CATSRDTLARGELFF
cdr3_nt: TGTGCCACCAGCAGAGATACCCTCGCGCGCGGGGAGCTGTTTTTT
j_call: TRBJ2-2
v_call: TRBV15
clone_size: .
d_call: .

cdr3_aa: CASSLAGVRTDTQYF
cdr3_nt: TGTGCCAGCAGTTTAGCGGGGGTACGCACAGATACGCAGTATTTT
j_call: TRBJ2-3
v_call: TRBV28
clone_size: .
d_call: TRBD2

cdr3_aa: CASSSGFDSGNTIYF
cdr3_nt: TGTGCCAGCAGTTCAGGGTTTGACTCTGGAAACACCATATATTTT
j_call: TRBJ1-3
v_call: TRBV6-6
clone_size: .
d_call: .

cdr3_aa: CASSFDRAEEQYF
cdr3_nt: TGTGCCAGCAGCTTCGACAGGGCAGAGGAGCAGTACTTC
j_call: TRBJ2-7
v_call: TRBV7-2
clone_size: .
d_call: TRBD1

cdr3_aa: CASEPPVNREQYF
cdr3_nt: TGTGCCAGCGAACCCCCGGTGAATAGAGAGCAGTATTTT
j_call: TRBJ2-3
v_call: TRBV12-3/TRBV12-4
clone_size: once
d_call: .

cdr3_aa: CASSLVGLPGAQYF
cdr3_nt: TGTGCCAGCAGCTTGGTGGGACTCCCGGGTGCGCAGTACTTC
j_call: TRBJ2-7
v_call: TRBV5-6
clone_size: .
d_call: .

cdr3_aa: CASSLVGALSDTQYF
cdr3_nt: TGTGCCAGCAGCTTAGTAGGGGCTCTTTCCGATACGCAGTATTTT
j_call: TRBJ2-3
v_call: TRBV7-9
clone_size: .
d_call: .

cdr3_aa: CASSSGTSGDTDTQYF
cdr3_nt: TGTGCCAGCAGCTCCGGGACTAGCGGGGACACAGATACGCAGTATTTT
j_call: TRBJ2-3
v_call: TRBV5-8
clone_size: .
d_call: TRBD2

cdr3_aa: CSVEIQPNTGELFF
cdr3_nt: TGCAGCGTTGAAATACAGCCGAACACCGGGGAGCTGTTTTTT
j_call: TRBJ2-2
v_call: TRBV29-1
clone_size: .
d_call: .

cdr3_aa: CASSQNPRGPYNSPLHF
cdr3_nt: TGCGCCAGCAGCCAAAACCCCAGGGGACCCTATAATTCACCCCTCCACTTT
j_call: TRBJ1-6
v_call: TRBV4-1
clone_size: .
d_call: .

cdr3_aa: CASRATGVGELFF
cdr3_nt: TGTGCCAGCAGAGCCACAGGGGTCGGGGAGCTGTTTTTT
j_call: TRBJ2-2
v_call: TRBV7-3
clone_size: once
d_call: TRBD1

cdr3_aa: CASSGGQTDNQPQHF
cdr3_nt: TGTGCCAGCAGCGGGGGACAAACAGACAATCAGCCCCAGCATTTT
j_call: TRBJ1-5
v_call: TRBV9
clone_size: .
d_call: .

cdr3_aa: CASSFGATYNEQFF
cdr3_nt: TGTGCCAGCAGTTTCGGAGCCACATACAATGAGCAGTTCTTC
j_call: TRBJ2-1
v_call: TRBV27
clone_size: .
d_call: .

cdr3_aa: CASRRDREAFF
cdr3_nt: TGTGCCAGCAGGAGGGACAGGGAAGCTTTCTTT
j_call: TRBJ1-1
v_call: TRBV6-5
clone_size: .
d_call: TRBD1

cdr3_aa: CASSLWTGGIYEQYF
cdr3_nt: TGTGCCAGCAGCCTGTGGACAGGAGGTATTTACGAGCAGTACTTC
j_call: TRBJ2-7
v_call: TRBV7-9
clone_size: once
d_call: TRBD1

cdr3_aa: CASSIGVNTEAFF
cdr3_nt: TGTGCCAGTAGTATAGGCGTGAACACTGAAGCTTTCTTT
j_call: TRBJ1-1
v_call: TRBV19
clone_size: .
d_call: .

cdr3_aa: CASSPTDSYYGYTF
cdr3_nt: TGTGCCAGCTCACCGACTGACAGTTACTATGGCTACACCTTC
j_call: TRBJ1-2
v_call: TRBV18
clone_size: .
d_call: .

cdr3_aa: CASSSSFRDSSYEQYF
cdr3_nt: TGCGCCAGCAGCTCGTCCTTCCGGGACAGCTCCTACGAGCAGTACTTC
j_call: TRBJ2-7
v_call: TRBV5-1
clone_size: .
d_call: TRBD1

cdr3_aa: CASFRGGSSTDTQYF
cdr3_nt: TGCGCCAGCTTCCGCGGGGGGTCTAGCACAGATACGCAGTATTTT
j_call: TRBJ2-3
v_call: TRBV5-1
clone_size: .
d_call: TRBD2

cdr3_aa: CASSFRTGGEWEQYF
cdr3_nt: TGTGCCAGCAGCTTCAGGACAGGGGGGGAGTGGGAGCAGTACTTC
j_call: TRBJ2-7
v_call: TRBV7-2
clone_size: .
d_call: TRBD1

cdr3_aa: CASSRGINNSPLHF
cdr3_nt: TGTGCCAGCAGTAGGGGTATTAATAATTCACCCCTCCACTTT
j_call: TRBJ1-6
v_call: TRBV28
clone_size: .
d_call: .

cdr3_aa: CASSDHREGAEAFF
cdr3_nt: TGTGCCAGCAGCGACCACAGGGAGGGGGCTGAAGCTTTCTTT
j_call: TRBJ1-1
v_call: TRBV9
clone_size: .
d_call: .

cdr3_aa: CASSILLYQPQHF
cdr3_nt: TGTGCCAGTAGTATTCTCTTGTATCAGCCCCAGCATTTT
j_call: TRBJ1-5
v_call: TRBV19
clone_size: once
d_call: .

cdr3_aa: CASSLRGGQGAPGELFF
cdr3_nt: TGCGCCAGCAGCCTACGAGGGGGACAGGGGGCGCCCGGGGAGCTGTTTTTT
j_call: TRBJ2-2
v_call: TRBV5-1
clone_size: .
d_call: TRBD1

cdr3_aa: CASSLGLGTGYTGELFF
cdr3_nt: TGTGCCAGCAGCTTGGGGTTGGGGACAGGCTACACCGGGGAGCTGTTTTTT
j_call: TRBJ2-2
v_call: TRBV5-5
clone_size: .
d_call: TRBD1

cdr3_aa: CASSPTRGWVNEQFF
cdr3_nt: TGTGCCAGCAGCCCAACCAGGGGGTGGGTCAATGAGCAGTTCTTC
j_call: TRBJ2-1
v_call: TRBV7-3
clone_size: once
d_call: TRBD1

cdr3_aa: CSVESPQGRQETQYF
cdr3_nt: TGCAGCGTTGAATCCCCACAGGGAAGGCAAGAGACCCAGTACTTC
j_call: TRBJ2-5
v_call: TRBV29-1
clone_size: .
d_call: .

cdr3_aa: CASSLTRDRAYEQYF
cdr3_nt: TGCGCCAGCAGCTTGACCCGGGACAGGGCCTACGAGCAGTACTTC
j_call: TRBJ2-7
v_call: TRBV5-1
clone_size: .
d_call: TRBD1

cdr3_aa: CASSSVQVNYGYTF
cdr3_nt: TGTGCCAGCAGCTCGGTCCAGGTGAACTATGGCTACACCTTC
j_call: TRBJ1-2
v_call: TRBV7-9
clone_size: .
d_call: .

cdr3_aa: CASSQEDWGVPNEKLFF
cdr3_nt: TGTGCCAGCAGCCAAGAAGATTGGGGGGTTCCTAATGAAAAACTGTTTTTT
j_call: TRBJ1-4
v_call: TRBV14
clone_size: .
d_call: .

cdr3_aa: CASTPEGADTQYF
cdr3_nt: TGTGCCAGCACCCCCGAGGGTGCGGATACGCAGTATTTT
j_call: TRBJ2-3
v_call: TRBV27
clone_size: .
d_call: .

cdr3_aa: CASSQVDRGPYEQYF
cdr3_nt: TGCGCCAGCAGCCAAGTGGACAGGGGGCCATACGAGCAGTACTTC
j_call: TRBJ2-7
v_call: TRBV4-1
clone_size: .
d_call: TRBD1

cdr3_aa: CASSEAVAARKLFF
cdr3_nt: TGTGCCAGCAGTGAAGCGGTCGCCGCCCGGAAACTGTTTTTT
j_call: TRBJ1-4
v_call: TRBV6-1
clone_size: once
d_call: .

cdr3_aa: CASSLGQYGYTF
cdr3_nt: TGTGCCAGCAGCTTAGGCCAGTATGGCTACACCTTC
j_call: TRBJ1-2
v_call: TRBV11-2
clone_size: once
d_call: .

cdr3_aa: CASSSSRISYNEQFF
cdr3_nt: TGTGCCAGCAGCAGTTCTAGGATTTCCTACAATGAGCAGTTCTTC
j_call: TRBJ2-1
v_call: TRBV7-8
clone_size: .
d_call: .

cdr3_aa: CASSVSSGNTIYF
cdr3_nt: TGTGCCAGCAGCGTTAGCTCTGGAAACACCATATATTTT
j_call: TRBJ1-3
v_call: TRBV12-3/TRBV12-4
clone_size: .
d_call: .

cdr3_aa: CASSLVSRQANTEAFF
cdr3_nt: TGCGCCAGCAGCTTGGTCTCCCGGCAGGCGAACACTGAAGCTTTCTTT
j_call: TRBJ1-1
v_call: TRBV5-1
clone_size: .
d_call: .

cdr3_aa: CATSDPRVWDRSNSNQPQHF
cdr3_nt: TGTGCCACCAGTGATCCCCGGGTTTGGGACAGAAGTAATAGCAATCAGCCCCAGCATTTT
j_call: TRBJ1-5
v_call: TRBV24-1
clone_size: once
d_call: TRBD1

cdr3_aa: CASVASNQPQHF
cdr3_nt: TGTGCCAGCGTGGCTAGCAATCAGCCCCAGCATTTT
j_call: TRBJ1-5
v_call: TRBV28
clone_size: .
d_call: .

cdr3_aa: CASSITTGGTGGYTF
cdr3_nt: TGTGCCAGCAGTATAACGACAGGGGGTACGGGCGGCTACACCTTC
j_call: TRBJ1-2
v_call: TRBV2
clone_size: .
d_call: TRBD1

cdr3_aa: CASSQEAAGRRMSGYTF
cdr3_nt: TGCGCCAGCAGCCAAGAGGCCGCCGGCAGGCGTATGAGTGGCTACACCTTC
j_call: TRBJ1-2
v_call: TRBV4-1
clone_size: many
d_call: .

cdr3_aa: CASSLRGGQYNEQFF
cdr3_nt: TGTGCCAGCAGCTTACGGGGGGGCCAGTACAATGAGCAGTTCTTC
j_call: TRBJ2-1
v_call: TRBV7-3
clone_size: .
d_call: TRBD2

cdr3_aa: CASSTPWGLGTGDYGYTF
cdr3_nt: TGTGCCAGCAGTACACCCTGGGGATTGGGGACAGGGGACTATGGCTACACCTTC
j_call: TRBJ1-2
v_call: TRBV25-1
clone_size: .
d_call: TRBD1

cdr3_aa: CASSFRLEGDTQYF
cdr3_nt: TGTGCCAGCTCGTTTAGACTAGAAGGAGATACGCAGTATTTT
j_call: TRBJ2-3
v_call: TRBV18
clone_size: .
d_call: .

cdr3_aa: CASSLAGGINEQFF
cdr3_nt: TGTGCCAGCAGTTTGGCGGGGGGTATAAATGAGCAGTTCTTC
j_call: TRBJ2-1
v_call: TRBV2
clone_size: .
d_call: TRBD2

cdr3_aa: CASAPAGVRNTIYF
cdr3_nt: TGTGCCAGCGCACCGGCGGGGGTTAGGAACACCATATATTTT
j_call: TRBJ1-3
v_call: TRBV5-6
clone_size: .
d_call: .